The present TCR beta chain was sequenced within a study of OX40 agonist ivuxolimab in advanced cancers. Study at large: The patients' treatment was ivuxolimab, an agonistic anti-OX40 (CD134) antibody.

Germline-derived CDR1 and CDR2 are MNHNY and SVGAGI (reference sequence). The CDR3 length is 14 residues. The V gene end was trimmed by 8 bases and the J gene end by 5 bases; junction bases not matched to a gene: 9. To note about this clone: Its antigen is not known.

Study observations and caveats: Dosing at 0.1 to 3.0 mg/kg was accompanied by clonal expansion of CD4+ and CD8+ blood T cells by week 6.

Blood was sampled at baseline, cycle 4 day 1, and cycle 7 day 1. TCRdb's copy holds only in-frame clones and misses some; the assay was immunoSEQ multiplex PCR. The sample shows 85,000 to 95,000 clones, roughly 89% of them seen only once. The TCR originated in an adult with an advanced solid tumor such as melanoma, head and neck, liver or kidney cancer. This chain joins TRBV6-6 and TRBJ1-3; 7 positions agree with TRBD1. The sequenced sample was CD4+ or CD8+ T cells sorted from blood, obtained in a trial of the OX40 agonist ivuxolimab. CDR3 DNA sequence: TGTGCCAGCGTGACTAAGACAGGGAGAAACACCATATATTTT. Its protein is CASVTKTGRNTIYF.